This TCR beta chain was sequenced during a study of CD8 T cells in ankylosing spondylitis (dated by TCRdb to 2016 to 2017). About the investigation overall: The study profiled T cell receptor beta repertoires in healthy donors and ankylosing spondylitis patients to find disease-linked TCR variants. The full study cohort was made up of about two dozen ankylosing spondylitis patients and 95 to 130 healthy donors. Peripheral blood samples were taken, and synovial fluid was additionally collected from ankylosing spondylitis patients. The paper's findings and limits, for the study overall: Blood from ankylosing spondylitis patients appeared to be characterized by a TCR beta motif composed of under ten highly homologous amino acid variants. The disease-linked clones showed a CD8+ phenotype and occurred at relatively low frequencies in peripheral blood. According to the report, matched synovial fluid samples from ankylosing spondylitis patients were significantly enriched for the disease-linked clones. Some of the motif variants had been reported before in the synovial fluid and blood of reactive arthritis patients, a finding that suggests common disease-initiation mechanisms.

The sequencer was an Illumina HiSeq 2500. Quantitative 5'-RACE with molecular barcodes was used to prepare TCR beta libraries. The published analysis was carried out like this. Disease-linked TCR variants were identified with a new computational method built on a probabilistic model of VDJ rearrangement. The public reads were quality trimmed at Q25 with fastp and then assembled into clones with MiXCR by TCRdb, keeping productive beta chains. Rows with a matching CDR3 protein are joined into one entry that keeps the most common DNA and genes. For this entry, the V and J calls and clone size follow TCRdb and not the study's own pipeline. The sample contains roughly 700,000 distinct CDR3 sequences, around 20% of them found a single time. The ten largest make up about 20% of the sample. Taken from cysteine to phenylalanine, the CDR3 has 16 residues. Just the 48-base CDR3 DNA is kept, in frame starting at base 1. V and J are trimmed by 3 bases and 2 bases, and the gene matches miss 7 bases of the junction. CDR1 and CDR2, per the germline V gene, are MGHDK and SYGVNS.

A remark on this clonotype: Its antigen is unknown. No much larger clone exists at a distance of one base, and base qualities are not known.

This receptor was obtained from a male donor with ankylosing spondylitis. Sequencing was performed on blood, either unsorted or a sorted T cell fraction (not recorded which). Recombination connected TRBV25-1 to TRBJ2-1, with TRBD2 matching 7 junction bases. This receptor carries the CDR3 CASSELGGTTYNEQFF. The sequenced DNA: TGTGCCAGCAGTGAGTTGGGCGGGACTACCTACAATGAGCAGTTCTTC. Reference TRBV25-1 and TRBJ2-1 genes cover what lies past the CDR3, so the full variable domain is EADIYQTPRYLVIGTGKKITLECSQTMGHDKMYWYQQDPGMELHLIHYSYGVNSTEKGDLSSESTVSRIRTEHFPLTLESARPSHTSQYLCASSELGGTTYNEQFFGPGTRLTVL.